These 32 T cell receptor beta chains were sequenced from one sample in a study of cytomegalovirus exposure and HLA in healthy donors (dated by TCRdb to the late 2010s). Library generation was performed with the immunoSEQ multiplex PCR assay. TCRdb stores this immuneACCESS table with in-frame sequences only. Part of the clones is absent; in the studies checked, under half of the shortfall reflects unresolved V genes, and no reason is known for the rest. In all, the sample holds around 220,000 clones, and around four fifths of those were seen once. The top ten hold about an eighth of the sample. The sequenced material came from PBMCs. The receptors originated from a woman under 40 in good health and CMV-seropositive.

The V call is TRBV27, the J call TRBJ2-1; D is perhaps TRBD1 (5 bases). V lost 4 bases and J 7 bases, leaving 11 bases between the germline ends. This CDR3 is built from 13 residues. Germline CDR1 MNHEY, CDR2 SMNVEV (reference sequence). CDR3 nucleotides: TGTGCCAGCAGTTCACAGGATCGGAATGAGCAGTTCTTC. Its translation is CASSSQDRNEQFF.

The sample holds a few counts of this clone. Written as DNA, the CDR3 is TGTGCCAGCAGCCTTGAGCTAGCGGAAGAGACCCAGTACTTC. It encodes CASSLELAEETQYF. The chain employs TRBV28 and TRBJ2-5; 7 nucleotides match TRBD2. Unmatched junction bases numbered 7, after V lost 6 bases and J lost 3 bases. Germline CDR1 and CDR2: MDHEN and SYDVKM. This CDR3 is built from 14 residues.

V is TRBV6-1 and J is TRBJ2-7; 14 bases match TRBD2. This CDR3 has 14 amino acids. CDR1 and CDR2 (germline): MNHNS, SASEGT. The junction had 1 base not matched to a gene; V was cut back by 6 bases and J by 3 bases. CDR3 sequence: CASRGLAGDYEQYF. The CDR3 DNA sequence: TGTGCCAGCAGGGGACTAGCGGGGGACTACGAGCAGTACTTC.

The V and J genes are TRBV25-1 and TRBJ2-2; TRBD1 matches 8 bases. Trimming cost V 3 bases and J 9 bases; bases outside gene matches: 12. The CDR3 length is 16 residues. Germline V gives CDR1 MGHDK, CDR2 SYGVNS. This chain's CDR3 is CASSDPDRGRGRELFF. In DNA form, the CDR3 reads TGTGCCAGCAGTGACCCCGACAGGGGAAGGGGTAGGGAGCTGTTTTTT.

The genes are TRBV19 and TRBJ2-2, with D tentatively TRBD2 (6 bases). Germline assignment: CDR1 LNHDA and CDR2 SQIVND (reference sequence). V shed 4 bases and J shed 1 base, with 16 bases lying between them. The CDR3 is 17 residues long. The CDR3 here is CASSTQPVGGNTGELFF. The CDR3 DNA is TGTGCCAGTAGTACCCAACCTGTGGGAGGGAACACCGGGGAGCTGTTTTTT.

The J gene is TRBJ1-2, the V gene TRBV7-9; no definite D call. Trimming pared 0 bases from V and 6 bases from J, leaving 5 bases between. CDR3 length: 12 amino acids. Germline CDR1 and CDR2: SEHNR and FQNEAQ (reference sequence). CDR3 residues: CASSLARNGYTF. The DNA of the CDR3 is TGTGCCAGCAGCTTAGCAAGAAATGGCTACACCTTC.

The chain has TRBV7-9 and TRBJ2-7, with TRBD1 matching over 9 bases. The CDR3 totals 14 residues. Germline V CDR1 and CDR2: SEHNR, FQNEAQ (reference sequence). The J segment lost 3 bases and the V segment lost 3 bases, leaving 3 bases of the junction unmatched. CDR3 bases: TGTGCCAGCAGCTTGCTGGACAGGGGCTACGAGCAGTACTTC. This translates into CASSLLDRGYEQYF. The full variable domain, its missing parts supplied by reference TRBV7-9 and TRBJ2-7, is DTGVSQNPRHKITKRGQNVTFRCDPISEHNRLYWYRQTLGQGPEFLTYFQNEAQLEKSRLLSDRFSAERPKGSFSTLEIQRTEQGDSAMYLCASSLLDRGYEQYFGPGTRLTVT.

This clone appeared a few times. The chain uses TRBV12-5 and TRBJ1-5, with D possibly being TRBD1 (6 bases). The CDR3 runs 13 residues. Germline lookup yields CDR1 LGHNT and CDR2 FRNRAP. The V end lost 4 bases, the J end lost 3 bases, and 7 bases lay between the germline ends. The CDR3 reads CASGSGVNQPQHF. The DNA of the CDR3 is TGTGCTAGTGGTTCAGGGGTCAATCAGCCCCAGCATTTT.

The V gene is TRBV15, the J gene TRBJ2-7, with 8 bases fitting TRBD2. CDR3 size: 14 residues. Germline assignment: CDR1 LNHNV and CDR2 YYDKDF (reference sequence). Trimming at V came to 6 bases and at J to 2 bases, leaving 6 bases not matched to a gene. CDR3 DNA sequence: TGTGCCACCAGAGGTAGCGGGAACACCTACGAGCAGTACTTC. This encodes CATRGSGNTYEQYF.

J is TRBJ2-1 and V is TRBV4-1; 7 positions agree with TRBD2. This CDR3 region has 16 residues. The trim removed 6 bases at V and 1 base at J, leaving 9 bases unmatched. Germline-derived CDR1 and CDR2 are MGHRA and YSYEKL. CDR3 DNA sequence: TGCGCCAGCAGTCCCCCTAGCGGCCGGTCCTACAATGAGCAGTTCTTC. Its protein product is CASSPPSGRSYNEQFF.

The sample holds one count of this clone. V gene TRBV5-5 combines with J gene TRBJ1-2; D may be TRBD1 (6 bases). The CDR3 contains 15 residues. Germline V gene lookup returns CDR1 SGHKS and CDR2 YYEKEE (reference sequence). Between the trimmed V and J ends, which lost 0 bases and 2 bases, there was a span of 11 bases. The CDR3 is CASSLVDRTNYGYTF. CDR3 DNA sequence: TGTGCCAGCAGCTTGGTGGACAGAACGAACTATGGCTACACCTTC.

The V and J genes are TRBV6-5 and TRBJ1-2; D gene ambiguous. V was shortened by 8 bases and J by 0 bases, with 13 bases between the two germline ends. This CDR3 is built from 14 residues. Germline CDR1 MNHEY, CDR2 SVGAGI. Written as DNA, the CDR3 is TGTGCCAGCGGTGATCATCGTACTAACTATGGCTACACCTTC. Translating it yields CASGDHRTNYGYTF.

This chain connects TRBV7-9 to TRBJ1-2; no definite D call. The CDR3 runs to 13 residues. V was pared by 3 bases and J by 2 bases, with 7 bases between. Germline V gives CDR1 SEHNR, CDR2 FQNEAQ (reference sequence). The CDR3 protein is CASSFPKNYGYTF. Here the CDR3 DNA reads TGTGCCAGCAGCTTCCCCAAAAACTATGGCTACACCTTC.

The chain couples TRBV4-3 to TRBJ1-2, with 8 bases that match TRBD1. Germline V lookup: CDR1 LGHNA, CDR2 YSLEER. V shed 6 bases and J 6 bases; nucleotides not matched to a gene: 9. This CDR3 region has 14 residues. The CDR3 reads CASSPDREGDGYTF. The DNA for the CDR3 is TGCGCCAGCAGTCCGGACAGGGAGGGCGATGGCTACACCTTC.

This clone has only a few counts. The chain links TRBV29-1 to TRBJ2-3; D ambiguous. V was trimmed by 3 bases and J by 5 bases, leaving 6 bases between them. The CDR3 runs 11 residues. Germline-derived CDR1 and CDR2 are SQVTM and ANQGSEA. DNA of the CDR3: TGCAGCGTTGACTTGTTAGATACGCAGTATTTT. Translation gives CSVDLLDTQYF.

This clone was seen more than once but under ten times. The chain combines TRBV7-2 with TRBJ2-7; 10 bases map to TRBD1. CDR1 and CDR2 (germline): SGHTA, FQGNSA. This CDR3 contains 15 residues. V shed 2 bases, J shed 5 bases, and the junction held 6 bases outside the gene matches. CDR3 coding DNA: TGTGCCAGCAGCTTATCGGCGGGACAGGGGAACGAGCAGTACTTC. Translating it yields CASSLSAGQGNEQYF.

The J gene is TRBJ1-4, the V gene TRBV6-1; weak D call: TRBD1 (6 bases). The CDR3 is 14 residues long. Germline CDR1 reads MNHNS; CDR2 reads SASEGT. Trimming shortened V by 1 base and J by 9 bases, and 12 bases separated the two germline ends. CDR3: CASSEDREGKKLFF. As DNA, the CDR3 is TGTGCCAGCAGTGAAGACAGGGAAGGGAAAAAACTGTTTTTT.

The rearrangement links TRBV29-1 to TRBJ2-6; 9 bases are shared with TRBD1. This CDR3 comprises 19 residues. After removal of 5 bases from V and 0 bases from J, the junction contained 14 bases not matched to a gene. Per the germline V gene, CDR1 is SQVTM and CDR2 is ANQGSEA. CDR3 nucleotide sequence: TGCAGCGTTTTAGCCCCCGGGACAGGGCACCTCTCTGGGGCCAACGTCCTGACTTTC. This codes for CSVLAPGTGHLSGANVLTF. The full variable domain, completed using reference TRBV29-1 and TRBJ2-6, is SAVISQKPSRDICQRGTSLTIQCQVDSQVTMMFWYRQQPGQSLTLIATANQGSEATYESGFVIDKFPISRPNLTFSTLTVSNMSPEDSSIYLCSVLAPGTGHLSGANVLTFGAGSRLTVL.

The V and J genes are TRBV10-3 and TRBJ2-7; D may be TRBD2 (6 bases). The CDR3 covers 12 residues. Trimming took 11 bases from V and 3 from J, leaving 14 bases between them. Germline V gene data show CDR1 as ENHRY and CDR2 as SYGVKD. The CDR3 sequence is CAASDGNYEQYF. The CDR3 DNA reads TGTGCCGCTAGCGACGGGAACTACGAGCAGTACTTC.

This chain joins TRBV7-3 and TRBJ2-2; 8 bases agree with TRBD2. Looked up from germline, CDR1 is SGHTA and CDR2 is FQGTGA. The CDR3 extends over 14 amino acids. Trimming took 5 bases from V and 4 from J; bases not matched to a gene: 3. CDR3 bases: TGTGCCAGCAGCCCCGGGACTAGCACCGGGGAGCTGTTTTTT. It codes for CASSPGTSTGELFF.

This clone occurred a few times. Other nucleotide sequences from this sample produce the same CDR3. CDR3 protein: CASSVGGANYGYTF. The CDR3 nucleotides are TGTGCCAGCAGCGTAGGGGGAGCTAACTATGGCTACACCTTC. The J gene is TRBJ1-2, the V gene TRBV9; the D is unclear. Germline CDR1 reads SGDLS; CDR2 reads YYNGEE. The CDR3 loop spans 14 amino acids. Trimming left V 0 bases short and J 0 bases short, with 6 bases between.

CDR3 region: CASSLGGGQRFYGYTF. The CDR3 DNA reads TGTGCCAGCAGCTTGGGTGGGGGACAGCGATTCTATGGCTACACCTTC. V is TRBV5-4 and J is TRBJ1-2; 7 bases map to TRBD1. CDR3 length: 16 residues. V dropped 0 bases and J dropped 4; count of bases not matched to a gene: 9. The V gene's germline CDR1 is SGHNT and CDR2 YYREEE (reference sequence).

The gene calls are TRBV7-9 and TRBJ2-1, with 8 bases lining up with TRBD2. This CDR3 is built from 17 residues. Trimming at V came to 3 bases and at J to 6 bases, leaving 13 bases not matched to a gene. Per germline, CDR1 SEHNR and CDR2 FQNEAQ (reference sequence). This chain's CDR3 is CASSLGRSGSRVNEQFF. The CDR3 bases are TGTGCCAGCAGCTTGGGGCGGAGCGGGAGTAGGGTCAATGAGCAGTTCTTC.

This clone occurred many times. V usage is TRBV29-1 and J usage is TRBJ1-2; 8 bases map to TRBD1. V was clipped by 7 bases and J by 8 bases; unmatched bases: 9. Germline lookup yields CDR1 SQVTM and CDR2 ANQGSEA. The CDR3 has 12 residues. CDR3 sequence reads: CSALDREAGYTF. CDR3 in DNA: TGCAGCGCCTTGGACAGGGAAGCGGGCTACACCTTC.

This clone was counted at least ten times. The rearrangement uses TRBV10-3 and TRBJ2-3, with D unresolved. The V end was cut by 6 bases, the J end by 3 bases, with 7 bases between. CDR3 length: 12 amino acids. CDR1 and CDR2 from the germline V gene are ENHRY and SYGVKD. The CDR3 bases are TGTGCCATCAGCAAAAATACAGATACGCAGTATTTT. Translating it yields CAISKNTDTQYF.

This clone showed up many times. The chain joins TRBV11-2 to TRBJ1-4; perhaps TRBD1 as D (6 bases). Trimming removed 2 bases from V and 8 bases from J, with 21 bases in between. Germline CDR1 and CDR2: SGHAT and FQNNGV. The CDR3 has 17 residues. As DNA, the CDR3 is TGTGCCAGCAGCTTATCGTTGGGAAGGGGGAAAGGAGAAAAACTGTTTTTT. Translation: CASSLSLGRGKGEKLFF.

This clone was seen just once. The chain couples TRBV27 to TRBJ1-2; D possibly corresponds to TRBD1 (6 bases). Germline-derived CDR1 and CDR2 are MNHEY and SMNVEV (reference sequence). V was clipped by 4 bases and J by 2 bases, with 11 bases between them. The CDR3 sequence is 14 residues long. CDR3 residues: CASSSTGPNYGYTF. DNA for the CDR3: TGTGCCAGCAGTTCGACAGGACCCAACTATGGCTACACCTTC.

This clone was seen a handful of times. The V call is TRBV6-6, the J call TRBJ1-2; no firm D call. Between the trimmed V and J ends, which lost 2 bases and 2 bases, there was a span of 6 bases. Germline V gene lookup returns CDR1 MNHNY and CDR2 SVGAGI (reference sequence). The CDR3 length is 13 residues. CDR3 DNA: TGTGCCAGCAGTTACACGTTCAACTATGGCTACACCTTC. It translates to CASSYTFNYGYTF.

The rearrangement links TRBV13 to TRBJ2-1; 8 bases agree with TRBD2. Germline V lookup: CDR1 PRHDT, CDR2 FYEKMQ (reference sequence). The CDR3 loop spans 16 amino acids. With 1 base clipped from V and 7 bases from J, the junction kept 9 bases outside the gene matches. CDR3 sequence (DNA): TGTGCCAGCAGCTTAGTGGCGCGGGAGGTCTCAAATGAGCAGTTCTTC. It yields the protein CASSLVAREVSNEQFF. Variable domain in full (rest from reference TRBV13 and TRBJ2-1): AAGVIQSPRHLIKEKRETATLKCYPIPRHDTVYWYQQGPGQDPQFLISFYEKMQSDKGSIPDRFSAQQFSDYHSELNMSSLELGDSALYFCASSLVAREVSNEQFFGPGTRLTVL.

This chain's CDR3 is CASSGTSGRELFF. The DNA of the CDR3 is TGTGCCAGCAGTGGTACTAGCGGGAGGGAGCTGTTTTTT. The V call is TRBV25-1, the J call TRBJ2-2, with TRBD2 matching over 10 bases. V lost 4 bases and J lost 9; bases outside the gene matches: 2. This CDR3 comprises 13 residues. Germline CDR1 reads MGHDK; CDR2 reads SYGVNS. Combining the CDR3 with reference TRBV25-1 and TRBJ2-2 gives the whole variable domain EADIYQTPRYLVIGTGKKITLECSQTMGHDKMYWYQQDPGMELHLIHYSYGVNSTEKGDLSSESTVSRIRTEHFPLTLESARPSHTSQYLCASSGTSGRELFFGEGSRLTVL.

The chain links TRBV5-8 to TRBJ2-2, with D unresolved. Deletions cut 0 bases from V and 5 bases from J, with 5 bases between. From germline, CDR1 is SGHTS and CDR2 YDEGEE. The CDR3 consists of 13 residues. The CDR3 spells CASSLGVTGELFF. CDR3 DNA sequence: TGTGCCAGCAGCTTGGGGGTGACCGGGGAGCTGTTTTTT.

The J gene is TRBJ1-1, the V gene TRBV11-2; D might be TRBD1 (5 bases). CDR3 length: 15 amino acids. The ends were cut back, 1 base at V and 4 bases at J, with 13 bases in the middle. Germline CDR1 SGHAT, CDR2 FQNNGV. CDR3 DNA: TGTGCCAGCAGCTTAGCCGGGGGGAGCCTCACTGAAGCTTTCTTT. Amino acids: CASSLAGGSLTEAFF.